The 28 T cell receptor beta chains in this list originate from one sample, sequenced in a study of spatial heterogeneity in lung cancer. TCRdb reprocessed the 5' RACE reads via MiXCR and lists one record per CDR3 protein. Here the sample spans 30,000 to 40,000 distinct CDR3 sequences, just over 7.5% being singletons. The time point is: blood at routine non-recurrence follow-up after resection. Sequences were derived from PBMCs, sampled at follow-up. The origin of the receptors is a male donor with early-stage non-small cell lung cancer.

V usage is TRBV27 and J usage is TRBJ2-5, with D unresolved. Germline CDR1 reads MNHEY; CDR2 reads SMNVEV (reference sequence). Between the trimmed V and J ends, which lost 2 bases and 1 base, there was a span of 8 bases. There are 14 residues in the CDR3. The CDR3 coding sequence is TGTGCCAGCAGTTTAAAGGCAGCCCAAGAGACCCAGTACTTC. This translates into CASSLKAAQETQYF.

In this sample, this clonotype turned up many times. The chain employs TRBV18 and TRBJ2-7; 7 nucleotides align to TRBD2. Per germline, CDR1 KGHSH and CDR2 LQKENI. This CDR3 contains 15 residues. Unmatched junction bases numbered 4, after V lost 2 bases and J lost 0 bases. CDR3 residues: CASSPGGVSSYEQYF. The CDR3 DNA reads TGTGCCAGCTCACCAGGGGGGGTAAGCTCCTACGAGCAGTACTTC.

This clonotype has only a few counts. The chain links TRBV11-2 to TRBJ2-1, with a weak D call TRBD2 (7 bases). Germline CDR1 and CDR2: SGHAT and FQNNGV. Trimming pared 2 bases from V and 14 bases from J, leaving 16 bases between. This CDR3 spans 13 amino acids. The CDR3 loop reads CASSLSAGAREFF. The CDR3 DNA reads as TGTGCCAGCAGCTTATCCGCGGGGGCCAGAGAGTTCTTC.

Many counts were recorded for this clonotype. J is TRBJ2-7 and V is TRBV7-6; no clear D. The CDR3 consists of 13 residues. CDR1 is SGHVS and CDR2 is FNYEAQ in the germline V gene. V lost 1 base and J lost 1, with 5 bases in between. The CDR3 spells CASSLVKSYEQYF. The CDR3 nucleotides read TGTGCCAGCAGCTTAGTTAAATCCTACGAGCAGTACTTC.

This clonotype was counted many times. CDR3 sequence (DNA): TGCAGTGCTACTCCAGATAGCGGGGGATCCCAAGAGACCCAGTACTTC. Its translation: CSATPDSGGSQETQYF. The chain has TRBV20-1 and TRBJ2-5; TRBD2 agrees at 9 bases. The ends lost 4 bases at V and 1 base at J; junction bases unmatched: 10. CDR1 is DFQATT and CDR2 is SNEGSKA in the germline V gene (reference sequence). There are 16 residues in the CDR3.

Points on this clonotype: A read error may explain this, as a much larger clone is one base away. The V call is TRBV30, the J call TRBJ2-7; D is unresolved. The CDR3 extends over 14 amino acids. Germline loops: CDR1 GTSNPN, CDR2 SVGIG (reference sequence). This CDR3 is CGWKNLQSSYEQYF. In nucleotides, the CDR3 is TGTGGCTGGAAAAATTTACAGAGCTCCTACGAGCAGTACTTC.

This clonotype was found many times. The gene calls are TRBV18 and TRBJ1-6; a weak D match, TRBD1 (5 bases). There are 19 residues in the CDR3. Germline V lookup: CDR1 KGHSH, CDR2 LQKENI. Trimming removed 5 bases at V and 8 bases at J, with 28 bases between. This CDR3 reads CASSSRTHLAQFRDSPLHF. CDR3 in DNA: TGTGCCAGCTCATCACGGACACATTTAGCACAGTTTAGGGATTCACCCCTCCACTTT.

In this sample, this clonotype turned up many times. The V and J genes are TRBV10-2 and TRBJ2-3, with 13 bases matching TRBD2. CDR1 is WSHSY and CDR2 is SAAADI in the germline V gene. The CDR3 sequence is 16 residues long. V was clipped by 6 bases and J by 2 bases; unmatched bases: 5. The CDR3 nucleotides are TGCGCCAGCAGCCAGACTAGCGGGGGGTCCACAGATACGCAGTATTTT. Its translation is CASSQTSGGSTDTQYF.

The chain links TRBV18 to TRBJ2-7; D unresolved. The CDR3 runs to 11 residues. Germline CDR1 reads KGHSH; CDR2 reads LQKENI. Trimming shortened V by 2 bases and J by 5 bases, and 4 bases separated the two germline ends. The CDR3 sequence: CASSPSHEQYF. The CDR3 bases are TGTGCCAGCTCACCATCCCACGAGCAGTACTTC.

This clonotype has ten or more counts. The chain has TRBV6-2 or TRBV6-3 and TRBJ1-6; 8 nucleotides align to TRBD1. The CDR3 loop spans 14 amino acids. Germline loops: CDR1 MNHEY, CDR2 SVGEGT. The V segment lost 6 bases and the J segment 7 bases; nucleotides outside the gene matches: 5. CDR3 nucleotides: TGTGCCAGCAGGAATGGACAGGGAAATTCACCCCTCCACTTT. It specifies CASRNGQGNSPLHF.

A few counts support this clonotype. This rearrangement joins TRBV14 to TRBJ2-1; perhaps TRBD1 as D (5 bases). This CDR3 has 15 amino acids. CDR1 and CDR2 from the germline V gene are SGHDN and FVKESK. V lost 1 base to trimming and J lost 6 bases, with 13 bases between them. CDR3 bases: TGTGCCAGCAGCCAAGTGGCAGGGATGGGCAATGAGCAGTTCTTC. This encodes CASSQVAGMGNEQFF. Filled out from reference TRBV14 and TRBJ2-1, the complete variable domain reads EAGVTQFPSHSVIEKGQTVTLRCDPISGHDNLYWYRRVMGKEIKFLLHFVKESKQDESGMPNNRFLAERTGGTYSTLKVQPAELEDSGVYFCASSQVAGMGNEQFFGPGTRLTVL.

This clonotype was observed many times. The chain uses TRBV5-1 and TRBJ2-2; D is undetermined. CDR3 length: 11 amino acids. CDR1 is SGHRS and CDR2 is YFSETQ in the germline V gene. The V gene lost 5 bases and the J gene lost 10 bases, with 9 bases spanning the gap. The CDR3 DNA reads TGCGCCAGCAGGACTGGCGAGGAGCTGTTTTTT. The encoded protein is CASRTGEELFF.

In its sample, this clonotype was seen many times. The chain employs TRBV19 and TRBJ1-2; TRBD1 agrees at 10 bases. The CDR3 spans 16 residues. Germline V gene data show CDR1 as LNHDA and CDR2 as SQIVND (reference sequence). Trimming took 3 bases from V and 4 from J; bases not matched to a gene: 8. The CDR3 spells CASSISRDRGIYGYTF. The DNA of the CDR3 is TGTGCCAGTAGTATCTCCCGGGACAGGGGTATCTATGGCTACACCTTC.

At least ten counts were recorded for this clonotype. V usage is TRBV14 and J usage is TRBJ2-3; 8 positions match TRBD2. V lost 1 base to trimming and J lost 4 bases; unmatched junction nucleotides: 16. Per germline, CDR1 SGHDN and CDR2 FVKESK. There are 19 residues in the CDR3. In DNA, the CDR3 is TGTGCCAGCAGCCAAGGAATTATGGAGCGGGGGAAAACAGCAGATACGCAGTATTTT. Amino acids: CASSQGIMERGKTADTQYF. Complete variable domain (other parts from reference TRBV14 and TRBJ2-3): EAGVTQFPSHSVIEKGQTVTLRCDPISGHDNLYWYRRVMGKEIKFLLHFVKESKQDESGMPNNRFLAERTGGTYSTLKVQPAELEDSGVYFCASSQGIMERGKTADTQYFGPGTRLTVL.

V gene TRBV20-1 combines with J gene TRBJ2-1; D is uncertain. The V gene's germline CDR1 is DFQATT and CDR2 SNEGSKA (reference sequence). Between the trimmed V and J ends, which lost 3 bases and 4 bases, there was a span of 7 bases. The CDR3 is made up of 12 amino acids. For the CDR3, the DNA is TGCAGTGCTAGGCCACAGTACAATGAGCAGTTCTTC. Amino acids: CSARPQYNEQFF.

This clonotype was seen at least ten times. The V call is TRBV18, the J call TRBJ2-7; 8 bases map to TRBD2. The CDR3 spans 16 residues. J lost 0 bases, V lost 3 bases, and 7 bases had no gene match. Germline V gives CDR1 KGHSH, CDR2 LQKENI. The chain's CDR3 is CASSPLPGTSSYEQYF. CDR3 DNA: TGTGCCAGCTCACCGTTACCCGGGACTAGCTCCTACGAGCAGTACTTC.

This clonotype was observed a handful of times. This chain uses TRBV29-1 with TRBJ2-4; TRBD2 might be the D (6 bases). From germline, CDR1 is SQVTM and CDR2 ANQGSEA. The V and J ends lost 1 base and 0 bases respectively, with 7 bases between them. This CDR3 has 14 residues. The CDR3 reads CSVEAGVAKNIQYF. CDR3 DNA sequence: TGCAGCGTTGAAGCGGGGGTAGCCAAAAACATTCAGTACTTC.

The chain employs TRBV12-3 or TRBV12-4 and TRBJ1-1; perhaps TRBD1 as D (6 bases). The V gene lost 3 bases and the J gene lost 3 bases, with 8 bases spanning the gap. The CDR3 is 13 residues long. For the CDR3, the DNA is TGTGCCAGCAGTTTGGGGGGGCACACTGAAGCTTTCTTT. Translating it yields CASSLGGHTEAFF.

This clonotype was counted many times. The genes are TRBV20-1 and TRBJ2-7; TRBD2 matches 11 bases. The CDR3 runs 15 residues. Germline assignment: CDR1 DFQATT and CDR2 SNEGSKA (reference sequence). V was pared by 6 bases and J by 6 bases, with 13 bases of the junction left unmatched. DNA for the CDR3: TGCAGTGCGAACCTAGCGGGGGGAGCGGTCCCCGAGCAGTACTTC. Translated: CSANLAGGAVPEQYF.

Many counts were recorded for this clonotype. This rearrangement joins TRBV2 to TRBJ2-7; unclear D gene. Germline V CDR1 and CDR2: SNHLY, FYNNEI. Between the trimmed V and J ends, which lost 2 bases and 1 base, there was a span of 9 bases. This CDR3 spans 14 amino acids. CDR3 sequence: CASSESWGSYEQYF. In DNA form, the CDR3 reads TGTGCCAGCAGTGAATCTTGGGGTTCCTACGAGCAGTACTTC.

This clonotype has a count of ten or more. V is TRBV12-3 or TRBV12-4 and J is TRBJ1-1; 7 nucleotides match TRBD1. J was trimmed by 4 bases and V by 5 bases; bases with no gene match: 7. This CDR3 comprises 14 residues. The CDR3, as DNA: TGTGCCAGCAGTCCAGGGGGAAGTATCACTGAAGCTTTCTTT. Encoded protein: CASSPGGSITEAFF.

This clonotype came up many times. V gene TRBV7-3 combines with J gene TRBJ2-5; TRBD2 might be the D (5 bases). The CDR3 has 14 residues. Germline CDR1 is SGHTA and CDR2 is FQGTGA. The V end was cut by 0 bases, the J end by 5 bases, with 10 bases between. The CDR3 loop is CASSLTSPGETQYF. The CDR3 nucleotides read TGTGCCAGCAGCTTAACGAGCCCGGGGGAGACCCAGTACTTC.

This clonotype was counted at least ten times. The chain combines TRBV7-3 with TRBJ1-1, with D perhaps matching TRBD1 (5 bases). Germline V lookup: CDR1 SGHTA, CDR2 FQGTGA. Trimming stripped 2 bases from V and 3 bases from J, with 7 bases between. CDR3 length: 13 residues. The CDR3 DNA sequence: TGTGCCAGCAGCTTAGGGGGGGACACTGAAGCTTTCTTT. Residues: CASSLGGDTEAFF.

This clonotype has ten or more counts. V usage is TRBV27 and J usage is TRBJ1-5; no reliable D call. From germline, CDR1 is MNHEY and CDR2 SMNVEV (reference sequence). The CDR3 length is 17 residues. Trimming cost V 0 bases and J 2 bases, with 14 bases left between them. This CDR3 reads CASSLSPAPRGNQPQHF. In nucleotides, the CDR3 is TGTGCCAGCAGTTTATCGCCAGCGCCGAGGGGCAATCAGCCCCAGCATTTT.

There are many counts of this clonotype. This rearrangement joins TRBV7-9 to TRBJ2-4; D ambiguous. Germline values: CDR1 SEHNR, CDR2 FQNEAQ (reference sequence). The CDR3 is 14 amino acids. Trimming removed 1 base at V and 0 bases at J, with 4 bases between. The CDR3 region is CASSLGGAKNIQYF. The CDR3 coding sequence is TGTGCCAGCAGCTTAGGGGGAGCCAAAAACATTCAGTACTTC.

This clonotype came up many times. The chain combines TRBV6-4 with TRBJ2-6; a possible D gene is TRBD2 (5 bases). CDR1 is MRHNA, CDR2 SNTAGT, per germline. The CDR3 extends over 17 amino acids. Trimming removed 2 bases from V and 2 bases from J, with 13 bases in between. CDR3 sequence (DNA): TGTGCCAGCAGTGACGCGGGCGGTGGTGCTGGGGCCAACGTCCTGACTTTC. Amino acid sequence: CASSDAGGGAGANVLTF.

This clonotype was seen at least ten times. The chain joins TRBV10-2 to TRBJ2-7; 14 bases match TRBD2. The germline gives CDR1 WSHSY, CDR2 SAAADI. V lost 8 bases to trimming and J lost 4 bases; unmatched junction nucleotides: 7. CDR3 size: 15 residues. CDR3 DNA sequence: TGCGCCAGCGCGGCGGGACTAGCGGGGGCGTACGAGCAGTACTTC. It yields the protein CASAAGLAGAYEQYF.

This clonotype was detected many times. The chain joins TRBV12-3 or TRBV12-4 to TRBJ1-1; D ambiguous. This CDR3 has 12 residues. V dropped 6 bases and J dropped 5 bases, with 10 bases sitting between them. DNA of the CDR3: TGTGCCAGCAGCCTACATGGGACTGAAGCTTTCTTT. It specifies CASSLHGTEAFF.